This T cell receptor beta chain was identified during a study of cytomegalovirus exposure and HLA in healthy donors. About the research overall: Within the Caucasian-associated ancestry cluster were roughly 82% of the roughly 430 genotyped donors.

Study conclusions and caveats: What was likely a sequencing artifact was a cluster of highly shared sequence variants.

Primers: 60 Vbeta forward and 13 Jbeta reverse. This table comes from immunoSEQ multiplex PCR, and its TCRdb copy is limited to in-frame clones, with some not included. The sample carries about 160,000 clones, about 81% recorded once. As regards this clone: Its antigen is unknown.

Healthy individuals who donated bone marrow served as the donors. This receptor was taken from a girl aged 2-10 years in good health and CMV-seropositive. Sample: PBMCs.

DNA of the CDR3: TGTGCCAGCAGCACTGGACTAGCCTACGAGCAGTACTTC. Amino acid sequence: CASSTGLAYEQYF. This sequence joins TRBV6-5 and TRBJ2-7, with 7 positions matching TRBD2. The germline gives CDR1 MNHEY, CDR2 SVGAGI. V gave up 6 bases and J gave up 2 bases; unmatched junction bases: 4. CDR3 size: 13 residues.